This TCR beta chain was observed in a study of neurological immune-mediated disorders. At the level of the study: Within the group of 34 multiple sclerosis patients, roughly 31 were relapsing-remitting, while 3 were secondary progressive.

This clonotype appeared many times. V gave up 7 bases and J gave up 0 bases, with 14 bases separating them. This CDR3 region has 15 residues. Unsorted libraries used 2 million PBMCs kept at -80 degrees C. TCRdb independently ran MiXCR on the 5' RACE reads; one entry per CDR3 protein. The sample records some 76,000 distinct CDR3 sequences, 3.2% being singletons. The sequencing sample was made of PBMCs. The V call is TRBV12-3 or TRBV12-4, the J call TRBJ2-3; unclear D gene. The TCR sequence derives from a woman in her fifties or sixties with multiple sclerosis. Here the CDR3 reads CASTHRRLSTDTQYF. DNA for the CDR3: TGTGCCAGCACCCATCGCCGGCTAAGCACAGATACGCAGTATTTT.